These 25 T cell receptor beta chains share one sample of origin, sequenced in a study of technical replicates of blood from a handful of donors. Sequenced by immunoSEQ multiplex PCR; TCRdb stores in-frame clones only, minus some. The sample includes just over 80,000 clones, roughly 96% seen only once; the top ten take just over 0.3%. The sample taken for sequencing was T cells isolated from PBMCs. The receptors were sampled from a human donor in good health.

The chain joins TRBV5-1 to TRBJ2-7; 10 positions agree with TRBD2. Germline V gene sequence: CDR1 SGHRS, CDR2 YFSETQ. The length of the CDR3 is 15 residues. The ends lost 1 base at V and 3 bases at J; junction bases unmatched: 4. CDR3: CASSLIAGGLYEQYF. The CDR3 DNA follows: TGCGCCAGCAGCTTGATAGCGGGAGGACTCTACGAGCAGTACTTC.

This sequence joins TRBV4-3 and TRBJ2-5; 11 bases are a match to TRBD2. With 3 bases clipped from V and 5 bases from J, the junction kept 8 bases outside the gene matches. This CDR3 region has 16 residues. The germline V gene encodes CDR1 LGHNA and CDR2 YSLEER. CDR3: CASSHGLAGGGETQYF. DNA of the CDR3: TGCGCCAGCAGCCACGGGTTAGCGGGAGGGGGTGAGACCCAGTACTTC.

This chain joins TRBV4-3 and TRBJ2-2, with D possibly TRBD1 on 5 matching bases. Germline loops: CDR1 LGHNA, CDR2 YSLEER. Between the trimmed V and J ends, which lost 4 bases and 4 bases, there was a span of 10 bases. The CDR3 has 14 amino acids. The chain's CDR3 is CASSLGHSTGELFF. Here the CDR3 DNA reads TGCGCCAGCAGCCTAGGACATAGCACCGGGGAGCTGTTTTTT.

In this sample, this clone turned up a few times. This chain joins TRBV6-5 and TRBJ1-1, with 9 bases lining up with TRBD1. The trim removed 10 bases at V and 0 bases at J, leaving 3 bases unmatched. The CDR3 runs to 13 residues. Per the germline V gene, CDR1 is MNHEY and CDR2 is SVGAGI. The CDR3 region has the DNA TGTGCCATTAGGGACAGGGTGAACACTGAAGCTTTCTTT. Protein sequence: CAIRDRVNTEAFF.

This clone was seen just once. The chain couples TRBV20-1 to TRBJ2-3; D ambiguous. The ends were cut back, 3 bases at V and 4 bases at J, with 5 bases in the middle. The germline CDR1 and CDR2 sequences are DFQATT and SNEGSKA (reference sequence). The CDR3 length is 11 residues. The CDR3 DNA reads TGCAGTGCTAGGTCCGCAGATACGCAGTATTTT. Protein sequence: CSARSADTQYF.

The CDR3 reads CASSPPSSVNEQFF. CDR3 bases: TGCGCCAGCAGCCCGCCTAGTTCTGTCAATGAGCAGTTCTTC. The gene calls are TRBV5-1 and TRBJ2-1, with unresolved D. V lost 4 bases and J lost 6, with 14 bases in between. The CDR3 is made up of 14 amino acids. Looked up from germline, CDR1 is SGHRS and CDR2 is YFSETQ.

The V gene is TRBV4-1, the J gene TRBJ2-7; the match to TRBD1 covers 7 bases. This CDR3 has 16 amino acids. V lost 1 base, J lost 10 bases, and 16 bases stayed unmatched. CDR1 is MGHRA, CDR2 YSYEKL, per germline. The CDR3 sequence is CASSQGPDWQGVDQYF. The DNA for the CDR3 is TGCGCCAGCAGCCAAGGGCCAGATTGGCAGGGGGTGGATCAGTACTTC.

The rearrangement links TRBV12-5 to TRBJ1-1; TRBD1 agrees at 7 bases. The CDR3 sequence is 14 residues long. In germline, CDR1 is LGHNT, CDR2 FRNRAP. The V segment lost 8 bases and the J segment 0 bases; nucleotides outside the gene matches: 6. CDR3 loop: CASSETGLNTEAFF. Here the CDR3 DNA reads TGTGCTAGTTCAGAGACAGGGCTGAACACTGAAGCTTTCTTT.

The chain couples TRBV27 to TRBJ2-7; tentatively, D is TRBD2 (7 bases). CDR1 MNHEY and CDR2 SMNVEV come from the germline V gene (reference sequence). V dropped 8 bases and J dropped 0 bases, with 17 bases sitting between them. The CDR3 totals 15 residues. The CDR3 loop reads CASLGGGRDSYEQYF. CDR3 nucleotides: TGTGCCAGCCTAGGGGGGGGACGGGACTCCTACGAGCAGTACTTC.

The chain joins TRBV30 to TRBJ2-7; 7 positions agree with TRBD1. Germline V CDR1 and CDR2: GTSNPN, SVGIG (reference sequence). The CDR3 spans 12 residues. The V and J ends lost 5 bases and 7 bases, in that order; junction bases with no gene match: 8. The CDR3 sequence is CAWDTGAGEQYF. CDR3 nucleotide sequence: TGTGCCTGGGATACAGGGGCGGGTGAGCAGTACTTC.

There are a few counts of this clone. DNA of the CDR3: TGCGCCAGCAGCTTGGAAGCCGCTGAGACTGAAGCTTTCTTT. Protein product: CASSLEAAETEAFF. V usage is TRBV5-1 and J usage is TRBJ1-1, with no clear D. With 0 bases removed from V and 5 bases from J, the gap between germline ends came to 11 bases. The CDR3 consists of 14 residues. From germline, CDR1 is SGHRS and CDR2 YFSETQ.

The CDR3 is CASSALPRNTEAFF. The CDR3 nucleotides read TGTGCCAGTAGTGCCTTACCGAGGAACACTGAAGCTTTCTTT. The rearrangement uses TRBV19 and TRBJ1-1; D uncertain. Germline CDR1 is LNHDA and CDR2 is SQIVND (reference sequence). V lost 5 bases and J lost 1, with 11 bases in between. The CDR3 covers 14 residues.

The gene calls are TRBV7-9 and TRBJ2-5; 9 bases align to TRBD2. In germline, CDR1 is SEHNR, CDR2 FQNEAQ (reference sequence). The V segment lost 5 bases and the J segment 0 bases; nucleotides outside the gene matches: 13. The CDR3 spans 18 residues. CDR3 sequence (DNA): TGTGCCAGCAGCAACCGACTAGCGGAGGCCCTGTACCAAGAGACCCAGTACTTC. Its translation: CASSNRLAEALYQETQYF.

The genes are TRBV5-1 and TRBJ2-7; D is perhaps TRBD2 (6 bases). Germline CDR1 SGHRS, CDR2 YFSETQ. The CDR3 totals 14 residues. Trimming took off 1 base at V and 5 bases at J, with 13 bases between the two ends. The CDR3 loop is CASSLRSGVNEQYF. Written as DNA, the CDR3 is TGCGCCAGCAGCTTGCGGTCGGGAGTGAACGAGCAGTACTTC.

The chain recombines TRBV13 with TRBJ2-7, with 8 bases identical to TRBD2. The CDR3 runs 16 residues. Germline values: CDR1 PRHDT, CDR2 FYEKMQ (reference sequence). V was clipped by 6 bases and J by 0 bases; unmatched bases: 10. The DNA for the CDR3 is TGTGCCAGCAGAACTTGGAGCGGGAGTAGCTCCTACGAGCAGTACTTC. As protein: CASRTWSGSSSYEQYF.

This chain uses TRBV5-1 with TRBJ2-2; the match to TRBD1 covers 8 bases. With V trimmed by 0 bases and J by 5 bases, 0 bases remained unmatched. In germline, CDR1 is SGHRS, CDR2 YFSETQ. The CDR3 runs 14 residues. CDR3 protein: CASSLDRGTGELFF. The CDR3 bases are TGCGCCAGCAGCTTGGACAGGGGGACCGGGGAGCTGTTTTTT.

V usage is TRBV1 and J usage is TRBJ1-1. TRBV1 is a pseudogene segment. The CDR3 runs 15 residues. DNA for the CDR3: TGCACCAGCAGCCAAGAGAAGAGGGTGCGGATTGAAGCTTTCTTT. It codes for CTSSQEKRVRIEAFF.

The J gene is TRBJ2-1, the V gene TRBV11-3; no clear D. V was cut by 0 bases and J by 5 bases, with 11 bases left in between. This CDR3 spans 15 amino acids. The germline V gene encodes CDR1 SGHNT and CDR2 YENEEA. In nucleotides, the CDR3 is TGTGCCAGCAGCTTAGAACGGAGTCGTCACAATGAGCAGTTCTTC. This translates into CASSLERSRHNEQFF.

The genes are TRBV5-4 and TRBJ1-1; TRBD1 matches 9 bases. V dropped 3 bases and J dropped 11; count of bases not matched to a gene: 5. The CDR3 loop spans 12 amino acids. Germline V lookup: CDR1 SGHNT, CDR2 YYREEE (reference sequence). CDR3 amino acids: CASSSGDRAAFF. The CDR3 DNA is TGTGCCAGCAGCTCCGGGGACAGGGCTGCTTTCTTT.

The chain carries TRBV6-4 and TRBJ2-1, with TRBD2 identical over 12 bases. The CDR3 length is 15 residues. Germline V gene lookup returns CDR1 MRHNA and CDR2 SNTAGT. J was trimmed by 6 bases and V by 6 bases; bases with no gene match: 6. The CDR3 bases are TGTGCCAGCAGACCCGGGACTAGCGGGTCCAATGAGCAGTTCTTC. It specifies CASRPGTSGSNEQFF.

The CDR3 spells CASSPIGGRVIDTQYF. CDR3 coding DNA: TGCGCCAGCAGCCCGATTGGCGGGAGGGTGATAGATACGCAGTATTTT. This chain joins TRBV4-1 and TRBJ2-3; 9 nucleotides align to TRBD2. The CDR3 extends over 16 amino acids. The V gene's germline CDR1 is MGHRA and CDR2 YSYEKL. The ends lost 4 bases at V and 5 bases at J; junction bases unmatched: 10.

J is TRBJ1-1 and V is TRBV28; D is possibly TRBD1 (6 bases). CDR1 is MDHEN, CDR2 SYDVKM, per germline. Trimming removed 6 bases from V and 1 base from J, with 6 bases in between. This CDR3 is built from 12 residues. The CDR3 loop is CASRGANTEAFF. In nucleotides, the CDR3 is TGTGCCAGCAGGGGGGCGAACACTGAAGCTTTCTTT. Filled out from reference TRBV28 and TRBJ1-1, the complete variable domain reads DVKVTQSSRYLVKRTGEKVFLECVQDMDHENMFWYRQDPGLGLRLIYFSYDVKMKEKGDIPEGYSVSREKKERFSLILESASTNQTSMYLCASRGANTEAFFGQGTRLTVV.

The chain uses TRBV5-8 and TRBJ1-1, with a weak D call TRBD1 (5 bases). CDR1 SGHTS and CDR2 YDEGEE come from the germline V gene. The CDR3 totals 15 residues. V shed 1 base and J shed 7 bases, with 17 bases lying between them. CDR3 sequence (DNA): TGTGCCAGCAGCTTGTCTATCGGGGGGGTACGTGAAGCTTTCTTT. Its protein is CASSLSIGGVREAFF. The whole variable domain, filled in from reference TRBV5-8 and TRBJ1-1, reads EAGVTQSPTHLIKTRGQQATLRCSPISGHTSVYWYQQALGLGLQFLLWYDEGEERNRGNFPPRFSGRQFPNYSSELNVNALELEDSALYLCASSLSIGGVREAFFGQGTRLTVV.

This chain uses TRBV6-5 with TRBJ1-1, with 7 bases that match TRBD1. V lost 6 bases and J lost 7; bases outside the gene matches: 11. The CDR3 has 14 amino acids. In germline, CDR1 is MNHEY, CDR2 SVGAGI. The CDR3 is CASRSDRRRGEAFF. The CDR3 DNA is TGTGCCAGCAGATCGGACAGGAGAAGGGGTGAAGCTTTCTTT.

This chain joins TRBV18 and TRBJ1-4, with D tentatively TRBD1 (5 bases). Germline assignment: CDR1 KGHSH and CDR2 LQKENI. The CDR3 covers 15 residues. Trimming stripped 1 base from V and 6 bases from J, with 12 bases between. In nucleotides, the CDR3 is TGTGCCAGCTCACCACGAGACAGTTTATATGAAAAACTGTTTTTT. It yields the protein CASSPRDSLYEKLFF.